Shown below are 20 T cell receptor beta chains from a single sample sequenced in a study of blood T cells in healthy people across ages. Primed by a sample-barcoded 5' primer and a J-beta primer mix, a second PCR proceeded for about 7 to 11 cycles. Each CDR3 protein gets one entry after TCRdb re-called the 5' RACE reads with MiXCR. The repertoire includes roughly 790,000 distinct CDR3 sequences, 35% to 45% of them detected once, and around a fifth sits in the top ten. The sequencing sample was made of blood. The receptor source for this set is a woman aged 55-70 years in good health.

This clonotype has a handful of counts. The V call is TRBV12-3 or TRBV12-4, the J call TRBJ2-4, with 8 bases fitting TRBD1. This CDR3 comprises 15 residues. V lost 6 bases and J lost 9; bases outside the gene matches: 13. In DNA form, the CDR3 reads TGTGCCAGCAGCCTCGGACAGGGTATCTTTTTCATTCAGTACTTC. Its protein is CASSLGQGIFFIQYF.

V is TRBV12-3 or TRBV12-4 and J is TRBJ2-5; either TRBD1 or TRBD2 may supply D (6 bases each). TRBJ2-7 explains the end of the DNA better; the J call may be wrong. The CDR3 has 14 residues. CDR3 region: CASSLWAGEVEQYF. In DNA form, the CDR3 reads TGTGCCAGCAGTTTATGGGCAGGGGAGGTCGAGCAGTACTTC.

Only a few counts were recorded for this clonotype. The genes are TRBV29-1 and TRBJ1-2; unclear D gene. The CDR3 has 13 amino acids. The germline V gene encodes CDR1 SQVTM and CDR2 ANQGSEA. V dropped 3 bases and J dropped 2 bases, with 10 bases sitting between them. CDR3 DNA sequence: TGCAGCGTTGAGAAAGACGGGAACTATGGCTACACCTTC. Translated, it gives CSVEKDGNYGYTF.

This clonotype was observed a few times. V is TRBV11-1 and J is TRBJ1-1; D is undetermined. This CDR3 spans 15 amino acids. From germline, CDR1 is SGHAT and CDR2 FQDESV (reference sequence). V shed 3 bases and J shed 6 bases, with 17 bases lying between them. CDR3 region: CASSFGGYTYAEAFF. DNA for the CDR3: TGTGCCAGCAGCTTTGGAGGGTATACGTACGCTGAAGCTTTCTTT.

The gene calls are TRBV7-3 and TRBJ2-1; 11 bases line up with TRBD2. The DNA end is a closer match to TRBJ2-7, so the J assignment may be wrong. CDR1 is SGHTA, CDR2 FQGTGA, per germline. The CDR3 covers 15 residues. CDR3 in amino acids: CASRYSGGDYNEQYF. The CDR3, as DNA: TGTGCCAGCAGGTATAGCGGGGGGGACTACAATGAGCAGTACTTC.

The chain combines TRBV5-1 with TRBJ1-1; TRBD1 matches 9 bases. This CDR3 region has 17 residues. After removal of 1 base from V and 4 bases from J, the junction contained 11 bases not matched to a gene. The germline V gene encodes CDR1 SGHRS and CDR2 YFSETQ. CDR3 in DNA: TGCGCCAGCAGCTTGTTGGGGACAGGGTCGTCGGGCACTGAAGCTTTCTTT. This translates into CASSLLGTGSSGTEAFF. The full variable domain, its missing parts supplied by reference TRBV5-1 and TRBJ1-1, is KAGVTQTPRYLIKTRGQQVTLSCSPISGHRSVSWYQQTPGQGLQFLFEYFSETQRNKGNFPGRFSGRQFSNSRSEMNVSTLELGDSALYLCASSLLGTGSSGTEAFFGQGTRLTVV.

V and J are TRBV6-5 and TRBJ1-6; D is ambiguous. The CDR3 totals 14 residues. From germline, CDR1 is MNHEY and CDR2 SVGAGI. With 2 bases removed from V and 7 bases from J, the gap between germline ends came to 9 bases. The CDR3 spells CASSYGVRNSPLHF. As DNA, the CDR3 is TGTGCCAGCAGTTACGGGGTCCGGAATTCACCCCTCCACTTT.

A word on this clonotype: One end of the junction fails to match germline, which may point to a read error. CDR3 DNA sequence: TGCAGTGCTAGAGATAGGCTGGGGGCCGGCAATGAGCGGTTCTTC. Protein sequence: CSARDRLGAGNERFF. The V gene is TRBV20-1, the J gene TRBJ2-1, with TRBD1 as a possible D gene (6 bases). This CDR3 has 15 amino acids. Germline CDR1 DFQATT, CDR2 SNEGSKA (reference sequence).

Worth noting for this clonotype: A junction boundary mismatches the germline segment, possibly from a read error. The CDR3 loop is CACSLRTGGAEDTQYF. The CDR3 DNA sequence: TGTGCCTGCAGCCTCCGAACGGGGGGGGCGGAAGATACGCAGTATTTT. The chain is built from TRBV3-1 and TRBJ2-3; 8 bases line up with TRBD2. The CDR3 is 16 residues long. Germline values: CDR1 LGHDT, CDR2 YNNKEL (reference sequence).

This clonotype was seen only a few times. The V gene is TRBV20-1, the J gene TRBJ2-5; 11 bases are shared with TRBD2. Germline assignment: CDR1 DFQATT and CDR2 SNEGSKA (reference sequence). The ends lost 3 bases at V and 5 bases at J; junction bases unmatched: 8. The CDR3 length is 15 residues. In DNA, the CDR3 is TGCAGTGCTAGTAGCGGGAGGGGAGGTTTGGAGACCCAGTACTTC. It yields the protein CSASSGRGGLETQYF.

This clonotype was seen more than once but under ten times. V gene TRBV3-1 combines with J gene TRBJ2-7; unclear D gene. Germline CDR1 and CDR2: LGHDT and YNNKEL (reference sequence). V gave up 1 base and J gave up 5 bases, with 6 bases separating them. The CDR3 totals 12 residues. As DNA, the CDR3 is TGTGCCAGCAGCCAAGGTTTGGACGAGCAGTACTTC. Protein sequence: CASSQGLDEQYF.

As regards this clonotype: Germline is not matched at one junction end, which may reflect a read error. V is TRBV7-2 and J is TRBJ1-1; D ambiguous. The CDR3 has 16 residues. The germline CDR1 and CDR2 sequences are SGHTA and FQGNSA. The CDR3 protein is CASSSRGGVLNTGAFF. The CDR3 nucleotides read TGTGCCAGCAGCTCTCGAGGCGGGGTGTTGAACACTGGAGCTTTCTTT.

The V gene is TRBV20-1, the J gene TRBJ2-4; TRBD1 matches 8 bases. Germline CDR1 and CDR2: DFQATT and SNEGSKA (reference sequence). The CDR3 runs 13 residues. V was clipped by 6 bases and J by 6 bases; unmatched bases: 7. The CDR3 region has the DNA TGCAGTGCCCCCGGGACAGGAGGAAACATTCAGTACTTC. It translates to CSAPGTGGNIQYF.

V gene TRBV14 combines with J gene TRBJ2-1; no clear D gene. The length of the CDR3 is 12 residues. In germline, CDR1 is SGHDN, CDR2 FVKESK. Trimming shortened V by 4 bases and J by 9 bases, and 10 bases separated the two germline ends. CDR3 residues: CASSPYSGEQFF. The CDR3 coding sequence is TGTGCCAGCAGCCCGTACTCCGGTGAGCAGTTCTTC.

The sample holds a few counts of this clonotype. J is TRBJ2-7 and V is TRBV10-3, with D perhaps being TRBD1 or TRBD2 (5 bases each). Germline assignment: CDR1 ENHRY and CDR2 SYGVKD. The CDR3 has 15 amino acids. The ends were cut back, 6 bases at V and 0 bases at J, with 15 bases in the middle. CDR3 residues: CAIRTTGSSSYEQYF. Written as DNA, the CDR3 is TGTGCCATCAGGACTACAGGATCGAGCTCCTACGAGCAGTACTTC.

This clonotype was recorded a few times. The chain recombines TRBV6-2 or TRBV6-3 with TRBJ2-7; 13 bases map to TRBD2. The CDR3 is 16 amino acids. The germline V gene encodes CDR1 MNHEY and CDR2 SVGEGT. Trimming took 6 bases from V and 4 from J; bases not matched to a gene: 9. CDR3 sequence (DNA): TGTGCCAGCAGCCCATGGACTAGCGGGAGAGGATACGAGCAGTACTTC. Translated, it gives CASSPWTSGRGYEQYF.

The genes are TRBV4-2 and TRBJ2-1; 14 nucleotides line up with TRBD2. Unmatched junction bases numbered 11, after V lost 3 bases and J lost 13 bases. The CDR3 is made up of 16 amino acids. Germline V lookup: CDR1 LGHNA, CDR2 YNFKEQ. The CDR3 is CASSHGLAGGIETQFF. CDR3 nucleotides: TGTGCCAGCAGCCATGGACTAGCGGGGGGTATAGAGACCCAGTTCTTC.

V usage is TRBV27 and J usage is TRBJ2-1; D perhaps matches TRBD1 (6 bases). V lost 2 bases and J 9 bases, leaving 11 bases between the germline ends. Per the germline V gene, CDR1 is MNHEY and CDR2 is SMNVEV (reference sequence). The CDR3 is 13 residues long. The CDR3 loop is CASSLGGASEQFF. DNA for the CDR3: TGTGCCAGCAGTTTAGGGGGCGCAAGTGAGCAGTTCTTC.

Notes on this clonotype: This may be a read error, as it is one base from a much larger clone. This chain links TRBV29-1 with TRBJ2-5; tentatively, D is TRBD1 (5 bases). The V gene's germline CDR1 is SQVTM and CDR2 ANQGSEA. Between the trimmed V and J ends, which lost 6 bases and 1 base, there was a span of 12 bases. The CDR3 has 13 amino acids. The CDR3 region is CSVKRQPQETQYF. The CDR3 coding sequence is TGCAGCGTCAAGCGACAGCCCCAAGAGACCCAGTACTTC.

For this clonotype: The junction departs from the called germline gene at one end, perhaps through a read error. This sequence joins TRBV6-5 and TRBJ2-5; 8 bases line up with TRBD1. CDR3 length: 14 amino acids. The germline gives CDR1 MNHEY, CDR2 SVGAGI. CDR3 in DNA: TGTGCCAGCAGTGACTCCAGGGGGCACGAGACCCAGTACTTC. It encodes CASSDSRGHETQYF.